Here is one T cell receptor (beta chain) with its context. As yet, its antigen is unknown. The entry originates in a study of shared clonotypes between healthy human individuals. Overall study: Per donor, CD8 memory used one plate, CD8 naive used two, CD4 memory used three and CD4 naive used three.

J lost 0 bases, V lost 5 bases, and 5 bases had no gene match. CDR3 length equals 16 residues. Germline V CDR1 and CDR2: KGHSH, LQKENI. The study's findings and limits: The sampled material consisted only of blood, and tissue repertoires are likely to differ. Clonotypes not shared had lower generation probabilities than those common to all four donors.

On sorted subsets, replicate PCRs used roughly 220 ng DNA, or tens of thousands of T cell genomes. The data were produced by immunoSEQ multiplex PCR, yet TCRdb's version contains in-frame clones alone and is incomplete. The table lists fewer than 1.6 million clones, 98% to 99% of them singletons. The specimen was naive CD4+ T cells sorted from blood. Noted subset: CD45RA+ positively selected. This clonotype originated in a man aged 25-40 years in good health. V usage is TRBV18 and J usage is TRBJ2-1, with TRBD2 identical over 9 bases. Here the CDR3 reads CASSGLAGVSYNEQFF. The CDR3 coding sequence is TGTGCCAGCTCAGGCTTAGCGGGAGTCTCCTACAATGAGCAGTTCTTC.